The rows below give T cell receptor beta chains drawn from one sample of a study of cytomegalovirus exposure and HLA in healthy donors. Repertoires were generated with immunoSEQ multiplex PCR, while TCRdb's copy carries only in-frame clones and drops some. The top ten clones hold 7.5% to 9% of a sample with roughly 100,000 clones, 76% of them seen once. The sample comprised PBMCs. These receptor sequences come from a man aged 40-55 years in good health and CMV-seropositive. Both conserved end residues are part of each CDR3.

j_call: TRBJ1-1
v_call: TRBV18
cdr3_aa: CASSEDRGLEAFF

j_call: TRBJ2-6
v_call: TRBV10-3
cdr3_aa: CAISEVGLSSGANVLTF

j_call: TRBJ2-3
v_call: TRBV5-5
cdr3_aa: CASSIPGHNTDTQYF

j_call: TRBJ2-7
v_call: TRBV27
cdr3_aa: CASSFWTGSTSGRYEQYF

j_call: TRBJ1-1
v_call: TRBV27
cdr3_aa: CASYTGGAEAFF

j_call: TRBJ1-2
v_call: TRBV10-3
cdr3_aa: CAIGQGDYGYTF

j_call: TRBJ1-2
v_call: TRBV7-2
cdr3_aa: CASSLANSYGYTF

j_call: TRBJ1-4
v_call: TRBV25-1
cdr3_aa: CASSGDRGSFEKLFF

j_call: TRBJ2-7
v_call: TRBV5-6
cdr3_aa: CASSFSGQGDYEQYF

j_call: TRBJ2-7
v_call: TRBV11-2
cdr3_aa: CASSSGTTGMEQYF

j_call: TRBJ1-1
v_call: TRBV5-1
cdr3_aa: CASSPTQGSGTEAFF

j_call: TRBJ1-1
v_call: TRBV9
cdr3_aa: CASSVGGGVNTEAFF

j_call: TRBJ1-4
v_call: TRBV9
cdr3_aa: CASSVADRTNEKLFF

j_call: TRBJ2-3
v_call: TRBV5-1
cdr3_aa: CASSTVALDTQYF

j_call: TRBJ1-3
v_call: TRBV19
cdr3_aa: CASSIGRKFSGNTIYF

j_call: TRBJ2-7
v_call: TRBV7-2
cdr3_aa: CASSPGSGGPQEQYF

j_call: TRBJ2-7
v_call: TRBV2
cdr3_aa: CASTQGGSYEQYF

j_call: TRBJ2-7
v_call: TRBV6-4
cdr3_aa: CASSPWQGTLREATYEQYF

j_call: TRBJ2-1
v_call: TRBV5-6
cdr3_aa: CASSLEVRGRPYNEQFF

j_call: TRBJ1-2
v_call: TRBV27
cdr3_aa: CASSLQGRSNYGYTF

j_call: TRBJ2-5
v_call: TRBV28
cdr3_aa: CASSWRRETQYF

j_call: TRBJ2-3
v_call: TRBV18
cdr3_aa: CASSPFKSQGDTQYF

j_call: TRBJ2-7
v_call: TRBV28
cdr3_aa: CASSPPGLAGAYEQYF

j_call: TRBJ1-2
v_call: TRBV10-1
cdr3_aa: CASSESPGQKLGGYTF

j_call: TRBJ2-5
v_call: TRBV9
cdr3_aa: CASSPVAGLQETQYF

j_call: TRBJ1-5
v_call: TRBV7-2
cdr3_aa: CASSLSSNQPQHF

j_call: TRBJ1-6
v_call: TRBV27
cdr3_aa: CASSPRYTGESPLHF

j_call: TRBJ1-5
v_call: TRBV6-5
cdr3_aa: CASRLTGSQPQHF

j_call: TRBJ2-5
v_call: TRBV6-5
cdr3_aa: CASSRGGAIEETQYF

j_call: TRBJ1-2
v_call: TRBV19
cdr3_aa: CASRTTGQGALGYTF

j_call: TRBJ1-1
v_call: TRBV14
cdr3_aa: CASSPLGIRSMNTEAFF

j_call: TRBJ1-2
v_call: TRBV7-2
cdr3_aa: CASSLAPQPYYGYTF

j_call: TRBJ2-5
v_call: TRBV7-2
cdr3_aa: CASSLPTTGGIAQYF

j_call: TRBJ2-6
v_call: TRBV6-1
cdr3_aa: CASSETGISGANVLTF

j_call: TRBJ2-7
v_call: TRBV10-3
cdr3_aa: CAISGILAVYEQYF

j_call: TRBJ2-5
v_call: TRBV10-2
cdr3_aa: CASSQGTQETQYF

j_call: TRBJ2-3
v_call: TRBV6-5
cdr3_aa: CASIRAGGVTTQYF

j_call: TRBJ1-2
v_call: TRBV6-5
cdr3_aa: CASSYLGGDYGYTF

j_call: TRBJ1-2
v_call: TRBV6-6
cdr3_aa: CASSPDRSNYGYTF